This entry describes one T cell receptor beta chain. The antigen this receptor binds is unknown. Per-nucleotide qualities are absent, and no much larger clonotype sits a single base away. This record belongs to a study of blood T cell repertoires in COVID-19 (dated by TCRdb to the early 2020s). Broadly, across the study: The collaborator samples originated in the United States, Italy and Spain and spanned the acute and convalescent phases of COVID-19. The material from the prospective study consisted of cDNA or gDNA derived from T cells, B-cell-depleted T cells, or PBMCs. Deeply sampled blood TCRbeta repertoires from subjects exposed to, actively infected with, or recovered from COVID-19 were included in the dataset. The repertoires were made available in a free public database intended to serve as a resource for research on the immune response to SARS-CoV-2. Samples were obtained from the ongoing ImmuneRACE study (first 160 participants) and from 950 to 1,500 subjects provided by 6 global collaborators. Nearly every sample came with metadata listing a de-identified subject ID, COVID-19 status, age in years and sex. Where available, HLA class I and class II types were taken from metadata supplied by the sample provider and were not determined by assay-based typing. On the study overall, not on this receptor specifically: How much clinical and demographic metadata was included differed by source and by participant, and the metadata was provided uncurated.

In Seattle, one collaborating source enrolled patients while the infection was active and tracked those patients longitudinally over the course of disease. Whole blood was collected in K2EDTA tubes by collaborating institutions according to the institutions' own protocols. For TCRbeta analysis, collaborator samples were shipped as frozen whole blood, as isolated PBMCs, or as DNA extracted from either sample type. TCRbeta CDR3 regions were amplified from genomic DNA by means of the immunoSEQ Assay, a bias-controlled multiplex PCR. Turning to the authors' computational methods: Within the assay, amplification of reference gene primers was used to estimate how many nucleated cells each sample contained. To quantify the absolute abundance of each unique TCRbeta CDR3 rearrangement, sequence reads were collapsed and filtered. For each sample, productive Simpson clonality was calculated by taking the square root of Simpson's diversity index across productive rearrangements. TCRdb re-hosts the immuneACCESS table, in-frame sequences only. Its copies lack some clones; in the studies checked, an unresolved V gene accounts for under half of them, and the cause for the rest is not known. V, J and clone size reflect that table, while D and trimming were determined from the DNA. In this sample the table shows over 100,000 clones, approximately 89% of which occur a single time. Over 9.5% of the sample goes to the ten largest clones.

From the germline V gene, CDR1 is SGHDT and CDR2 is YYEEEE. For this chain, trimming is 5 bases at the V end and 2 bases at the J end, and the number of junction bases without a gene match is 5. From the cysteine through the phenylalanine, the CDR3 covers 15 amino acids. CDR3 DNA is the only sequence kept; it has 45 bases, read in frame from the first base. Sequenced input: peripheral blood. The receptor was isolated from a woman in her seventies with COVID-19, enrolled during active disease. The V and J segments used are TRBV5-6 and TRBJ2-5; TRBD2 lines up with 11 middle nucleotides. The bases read TGTGCCAGCAGATTTAGCGGGGGGGGTCAAGAGACCCAGTACTTC. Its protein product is CASRFSGGGQETQYF.